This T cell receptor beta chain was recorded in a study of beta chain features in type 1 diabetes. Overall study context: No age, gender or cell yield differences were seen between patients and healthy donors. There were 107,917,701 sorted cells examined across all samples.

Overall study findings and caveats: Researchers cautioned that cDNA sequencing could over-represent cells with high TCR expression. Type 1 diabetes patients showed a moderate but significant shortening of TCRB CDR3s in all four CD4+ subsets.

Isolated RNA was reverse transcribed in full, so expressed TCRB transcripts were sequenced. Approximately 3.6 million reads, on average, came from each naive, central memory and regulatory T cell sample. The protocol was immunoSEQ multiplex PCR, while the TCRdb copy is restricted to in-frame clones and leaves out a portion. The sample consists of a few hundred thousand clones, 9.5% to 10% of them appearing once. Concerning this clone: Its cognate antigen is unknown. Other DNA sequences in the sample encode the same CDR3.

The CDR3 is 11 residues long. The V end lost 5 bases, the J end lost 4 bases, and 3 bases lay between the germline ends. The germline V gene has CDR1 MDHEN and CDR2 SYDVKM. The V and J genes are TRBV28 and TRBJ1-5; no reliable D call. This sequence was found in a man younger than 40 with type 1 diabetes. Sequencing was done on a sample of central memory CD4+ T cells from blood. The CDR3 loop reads CASSLNQPQHF. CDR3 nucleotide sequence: TGTGCCAGCAGTCTAAATCAGCCCCAGCATTTT. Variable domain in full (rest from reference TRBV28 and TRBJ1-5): DVKVTQSSRYLVKRTGEKVFLECVQDMDHENMFWYRQDPGLGLRLIYFSYDVKMKEKGDIPEGYSVSREKKERFSLILESASTNQTSMYLCASSLNQPQHFGDGTRLSIL.